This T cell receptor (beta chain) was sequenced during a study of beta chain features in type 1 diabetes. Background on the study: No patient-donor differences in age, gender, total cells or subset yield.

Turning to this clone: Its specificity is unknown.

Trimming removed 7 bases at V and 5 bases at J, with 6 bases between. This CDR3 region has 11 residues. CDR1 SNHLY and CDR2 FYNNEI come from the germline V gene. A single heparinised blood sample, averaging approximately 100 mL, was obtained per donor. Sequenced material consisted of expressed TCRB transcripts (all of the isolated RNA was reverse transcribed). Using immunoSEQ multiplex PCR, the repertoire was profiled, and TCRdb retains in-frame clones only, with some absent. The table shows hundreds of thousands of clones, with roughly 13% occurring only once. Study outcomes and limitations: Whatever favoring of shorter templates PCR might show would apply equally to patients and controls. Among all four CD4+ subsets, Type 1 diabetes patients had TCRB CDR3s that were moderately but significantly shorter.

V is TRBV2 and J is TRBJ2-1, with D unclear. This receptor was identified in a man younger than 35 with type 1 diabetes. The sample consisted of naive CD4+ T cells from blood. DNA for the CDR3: TGTGCCAGCAATAGGGACAATGAGCAGTTCTTC. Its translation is CASNRDNEQFF.